Shown below are 9 T cell receptor beta chains from a single sample sequenced in a study of blood T cell repertoires in COVID-19. Sequenced by immunoSEQ multiplex PCR; TCRdb stores in-frame clones only, minus some. The profile covers 68,000 or so clones, with 86% appearing a single time and roughly 8.8% taken by the ten largest. Source material: peripheral blood. The receptor source for this set is a young man with acute or convalescent COVID-19.

The chain couples TRBV30 to TRBJ1-1, with D possibly being TRBD1 (6 bases). V gave up 4 bases and J gave up 5 bases, with 11 bases separating them. The CDR3 is made up of 12 amino acids. Germline V gives CDR1 GTSNPN, CDR2 SVGIG (reference sequence). The CDR3 nucleotides are TGTGCCTGGAAGGGGGTGACGACTGAAGCTTTCTTT. Residues: CAWKGVTTEAFF.

The chain has TRBV7-8 and TRBJ2-7, with 7 bases identical to TRBD2. The CDR3 is 13 amino acids. The J segment lost 1 base and the V segment lost 8 bases, leaving 5 bases of the junction unmatched. The germline CDR1 and CDR2 sequences are SGHVS and FQNEAQ. The CDR3 region has the DNA TGTGCCAGCCTCCCGGGACTATCCTACGAGCAGTACTTC. Its protein is CASLPGLSYEQYF.

The gene calls are TRBV18 and TRBJ2-7; TRBD2 matches 12 bases. Germline CDR1 and CDR2: KGHSH and LQKENI. The CDR3 spans 16 residues. V lost 6 bases to trimming and J lost 5 bases; unmatched junction nucleotides: 11. The CDR3 is CASSWMTSGSSHEQYF. The CDR3 DNA follows: TGTGCCAGCTCGTGGATGACTAGCGGGAGTTCCCACGAGCAGTACTTC.

The rearrangement uses TRBV28 and TRBJ2-4; weak D call: TRBD1 (6 bases). The length of the CDR3 is 13 residues. The V end was cut by 8 bases, the J end by 2 bases, with 10 bases between. CDR1 MDHEN and CDR2 SYDVKM come from the germline V gene. CDR3 sequence: CASRGGPKNIQYF. CDR3 DNA: TGTGCCAGCCGAGGGGGTCCCAAAAACATTCAGTACTTC.

CDR3 in DNA: TGTGCCAGCAGCCCCTCCCCTCGGGGGTCCTACGAGCAGTACTTC. This translates into CASSPSPRGSYEQYF. The rearrangement joins TRBV11-2 to TRBJ2-7, with D possibly TRBD2 on 6 matching bases. With 5 bases removed from V and 1 base from J, the gap between germline ends came to 15 bases. Germline CDR1 reads SGHAT; CDR2 reads FQNNGV. The CDR3 is 15 residues long.

The table lists this clone with a count of one. The chain has TRBV6-6 and TRBJ2-7; 9 bases match TRBD1. Germline lookup yields CDR1 MNHNY and CDR2 SVGAGI (reference sequence). V shed 4 bases and J 7 bases; nucleotides not matched to a gene: 8. The CDR3 loop spans 14 amino acids. The CDR3 nucleotides read TGTGCCAGCAGTTCCTCCGACAGGGGGGGGGAGCAGTACTTC. As protein: CASSSSDRGGEQYF.

V usage is TRBV7-9 and J usage is TRBJ1-4; D is possibly TRBD1 (5 bases). This CDR3 is built from 15 residues. V shed 7 bases and J shed 3 bases, with 15 bases lying between them. From germline, CDR1 is SEHNR and CDR2 FQNEAQ (reference sequence). The chain's CDR3 is CASTLGGGPNEKLFF. For the CDR3, the DNA is TGTGCCAGCACCTTGGGCGGGGGACCTAATGAAAAACTGTTTTTT.

The CDR3 DNA follows: TGTGCCAGCAGACTAGCGGGAGGACGGACCGGGGAGCTGTTTTTT. This codes for CASRLAGGRTGELFF. This chain connects TRBV5-4 to TRBJ2-2; 12 nucleotides match TRBD2. In germline, CDR1 is SGHNT, CDR2 YYREEE (reference sequence). V lost 5 bases and J lost 5; bases outside the gene matches: 4. The CDR3 is 15 residues long.

The V and J genes are TRBV5-5 and TRBJ2-2; a weak D match, TRBD1 (6 bases). This CDR3 has 15 residues. The V end lost 2 bases, the J end lost 10 bases, and 18 bases lay between the germline ends. Germline V gene lookup returns CDR1 SGHKS and CDR2 YYEKEE (reference sequence). The CDR3 is CASSFRDTPGSELFF. The CDR3 nucleotides read TGTGCCAGCAGCTTCCGGGACACTCCCGGTTCGGAGCTGTTTTTT.